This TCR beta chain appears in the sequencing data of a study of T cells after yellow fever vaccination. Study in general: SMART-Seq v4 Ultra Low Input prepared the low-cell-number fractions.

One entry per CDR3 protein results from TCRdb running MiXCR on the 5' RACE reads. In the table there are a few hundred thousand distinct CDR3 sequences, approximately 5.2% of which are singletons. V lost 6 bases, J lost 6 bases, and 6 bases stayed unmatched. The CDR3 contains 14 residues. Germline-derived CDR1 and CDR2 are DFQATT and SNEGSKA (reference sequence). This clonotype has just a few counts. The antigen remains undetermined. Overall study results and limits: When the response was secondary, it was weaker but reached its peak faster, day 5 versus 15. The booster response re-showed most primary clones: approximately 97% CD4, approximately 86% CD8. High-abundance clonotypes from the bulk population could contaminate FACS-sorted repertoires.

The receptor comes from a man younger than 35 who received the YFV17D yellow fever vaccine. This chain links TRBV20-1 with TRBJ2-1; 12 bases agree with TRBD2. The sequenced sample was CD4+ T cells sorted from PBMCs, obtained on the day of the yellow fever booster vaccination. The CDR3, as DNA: TGCAGTGCACCACTAGCGGGGGGCCTCAATGAGCAGTTCTTC. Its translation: CSAPLAGGLNEQFF.